The clone carrying this T cell receptor beta chain was observed once. This sample was taken from a study of control samples from healthy donors and cancer patients. From germline, CDR1 is SQVTM and CDR2 ANQGSEA. The CDR3 runs to 14 residues. V was trimmed by 2 bases and J by 4 bases, leaving 14 bases between them. Profiled with immunoSEQ multiplex PCR; TCRdb holds only in-frame clones, not every one. The table shows roughly 150,000 clones, with over 90% occurring only once. What was sequenced was blood. The clonotype was recovered from a man aged 45-65 years in good health. The chain combines TRBV29-1 with TRBJ1-1; D may be TRBD1 (5 bases). DNA of the CDR3: TGCAGCGTTGAAACGACAGCTAGAGCCACTGAAGCTTTCTTT. Translated, it gives CSVETTARATEAFF.